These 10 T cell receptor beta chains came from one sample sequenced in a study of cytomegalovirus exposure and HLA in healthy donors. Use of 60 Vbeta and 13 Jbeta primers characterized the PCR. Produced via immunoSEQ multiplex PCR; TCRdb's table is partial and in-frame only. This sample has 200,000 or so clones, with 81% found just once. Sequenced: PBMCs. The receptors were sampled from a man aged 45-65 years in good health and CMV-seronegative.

The CDR3 protein is CASSKVTAMNTEAFF. The CDR3 DNA is TGTGCCAGCAGCAAAGTGACAGCGATGAACACTGAAGCTTTCTTT. This chain links TRBV21-1 with TRBJ1-1; no DNA check was done on the table's D call, TRBD1. TRBV21-1 is listed as a pseudogene. There are 15 residues in the CDR3.

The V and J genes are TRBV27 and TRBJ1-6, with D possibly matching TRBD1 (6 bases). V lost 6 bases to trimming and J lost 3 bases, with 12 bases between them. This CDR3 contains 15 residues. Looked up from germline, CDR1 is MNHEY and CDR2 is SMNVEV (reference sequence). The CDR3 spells CASRRQAYYNSPLHF. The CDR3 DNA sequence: TGTGCCAGCAGACGACAGGCCTACTATAATTCACCCCTCCACTTT.

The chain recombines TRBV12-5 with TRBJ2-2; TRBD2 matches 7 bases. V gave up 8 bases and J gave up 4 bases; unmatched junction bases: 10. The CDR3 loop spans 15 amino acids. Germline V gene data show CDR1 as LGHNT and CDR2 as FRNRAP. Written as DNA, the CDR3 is TGTGCTAGTTCTGGTCGGGGGGACGGCACCGGGGAGCTGTTTTTT. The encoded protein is CASSGRGDGTGELFF.

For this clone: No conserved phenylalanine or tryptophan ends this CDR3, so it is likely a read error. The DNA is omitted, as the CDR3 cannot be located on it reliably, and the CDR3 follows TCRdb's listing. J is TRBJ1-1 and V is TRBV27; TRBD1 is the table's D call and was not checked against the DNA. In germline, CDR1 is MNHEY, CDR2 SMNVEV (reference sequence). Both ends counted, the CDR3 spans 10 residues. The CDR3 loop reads CASSHLDRPV.

The CDR3: CASSSGFSEQYF. The DNA for the CDR3 is TGTGCCAGCAGCTCAGGGTTTTCCGAGCAGTACTTC. The V call is TRBV27, the J call TRBJ2-5; possible D gene TRBD1, 5 bases. The end of the DNA aligns better with TRBJ2-7, so the J call may be wrong. Germline-derived CDR1 and CDR2 are MNHEY and SMNVEV (reference sequence). The CDR3 has 12 residues.

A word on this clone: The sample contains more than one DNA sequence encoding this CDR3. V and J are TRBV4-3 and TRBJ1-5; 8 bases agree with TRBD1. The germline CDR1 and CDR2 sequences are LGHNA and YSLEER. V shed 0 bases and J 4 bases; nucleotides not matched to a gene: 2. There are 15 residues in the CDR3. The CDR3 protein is CASSQDWTGNQPQHF. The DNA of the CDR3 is TGCGCCAGCAGCCAAGATTGGACAGGGAATCAGCCCCAGCATTTT.

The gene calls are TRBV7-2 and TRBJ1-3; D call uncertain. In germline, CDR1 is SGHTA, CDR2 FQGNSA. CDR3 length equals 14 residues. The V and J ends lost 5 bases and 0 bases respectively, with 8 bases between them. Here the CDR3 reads CASSAGSSGNTIYF. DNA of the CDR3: TGTGCCAGCAGCGCCGGGTCCTCTGGAAACACCATATATTTT.

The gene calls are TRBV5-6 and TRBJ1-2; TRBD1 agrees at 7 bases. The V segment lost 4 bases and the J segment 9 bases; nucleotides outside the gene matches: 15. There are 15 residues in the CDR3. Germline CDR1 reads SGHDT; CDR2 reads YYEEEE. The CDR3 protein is CASSRSRDSTVSYTF. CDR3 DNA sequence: TGTGCCAGCAGCCGCAGCCGGGACAGCACCGTCAGCTACACCTTC.

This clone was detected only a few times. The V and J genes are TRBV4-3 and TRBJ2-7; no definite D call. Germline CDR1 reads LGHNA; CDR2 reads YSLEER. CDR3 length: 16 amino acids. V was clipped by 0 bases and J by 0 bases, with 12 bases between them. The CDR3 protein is CASSQDFAASSYEQYF. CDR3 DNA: TGCGCCAGCAGCCAAGATTTTGCGGCCAGCTCCTACGAGCAGTACTTC.

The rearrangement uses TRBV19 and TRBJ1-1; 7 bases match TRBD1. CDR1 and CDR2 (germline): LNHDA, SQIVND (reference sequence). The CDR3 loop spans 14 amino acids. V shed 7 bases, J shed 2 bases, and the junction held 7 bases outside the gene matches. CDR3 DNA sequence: TGTGCCAGTAAGGGGGCACAGTACAACACTGAAGCTTTCTTT. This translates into CASKGAQYNTEAFF.